The next 13 T cell receptor beta chains were all read from a single sample in a study of cytomegalovirus exposure and HLA in healthy donors. Produced via immunoSEQ multiplex PCR; TCRdb's table is partial and in-frame only. The table records 50,000 to 65,000 clones, around nine tenths of them present only once. Sequenced input: PBMCs. The origin of the receptors is a woman between 18 and 30 years old in good health and CMV-seropositive.

V gene TRBV28 combines with J gene TRBJ2-2; 9 nucleotides match TRBD1. CDR1 is MDHEN, CDR2 SYDVKM, per germline. V shed 8 bases, J shed 1 base, and the junction held 5 bases outside the gene matches. This CDR3 is built from 15 residues. The CDR3 protein is CASLRQGGNTGELFF. Written as DNA, the CDR3 is TGTGCCAGCCTCCGACAGGGGGGGAACACCGGGGAGCTGTTTTTT.

This clone was detected only once. The rearrangement joins TRBV27 to TRBJ2-7, with 8 bases aligning to TRBD1. Germline CDR1 and CDR2: MNHEY and SMNVEV (reference sequence). With V trimmed by 5 bases and J by 1 base, 7 bases remained unmatched. CDR3 length equals 15 residues. The chain's CDR3 is CASSITTGVSYEQYF. DNA for the CDR3: TGTGCCAGCAGTATCACGACAGGGGTTTCCTACGAGCAGTACTTC.

V usage is TRBV11-1 and J usage is TRBJ2-7; 8 nucleotides match TRBD2. Germline CDR1 and CDR2: SGHAT and FQDESV (reference sequence). There are 15 residues in the CDR3. The trim removed 5 bases at V and 2 bases at J, leaving 8 bases unmatched. CDR3 DNA sequence: TGTGCCAGCAGCCGTCCTCGGGGGGGGGCCTACGAGCAGTACTTC. Its translation: CASSRPRGGAYEQYF. The variable domain in full, completed from reference TRBV11-1 and TRBJ2-7, reads EAEVAQSPRYKITEKSQAVAFWCDPISGHATLYWYRQILGQGPELLVQFQDESVVDDSQLPKDRFSAERLKGVDSTLKIQPAELGDSAMYLCASSRPRGGAYEQYFGPGTRLTVT.

The chain is built from TRBV6-4 and TRBJ2-1; 13 bases are a match to TRBD2. Germline V gene sequence: CDR1 MRHNA, CDR2 SNTAGT. Trimming at V came to 5 bases and at J to 6 bases, leaving 4 bases not matched to a gene. This CDR3 region has 15 residues. The CDR3 spells CASSRTSGGLNEQFF. For the CDR3, the DNA is TGTGCCAGCAGTAGGACTAGCGGGGGTCTCAATGAGCAGTTCTTC.

The sample holds one count of this clone. The chain carries TRBV28 and TRBJ2-3; 10 positions match TRBD2. This CDR3 comprises 16 residues. V trimming: 7 bases; J trimming: 0 bases; junction bases outside the gene matches: 7. Germline loops: CDR1 MDHEN, CDR2 SYDVKM. In DNA form, the CDR3 reads TGTGCCAGCACCCCTCTGACTAGCGGGAGCACAGATACGCAGTATTTT. This sequence encodes CASTPLTSGSTDTQYF. Full variable domain (outside the CDR3, taken from reference TRBV28 and TRBJ2-3): DVKVTQSSRYLVKRTGEKVFLECVQDMDHENMFWYRQDPGLGLRLIYFSYDVKMKEKGDIPEGYSVSREKKERFSLILESASTNQTSMYLCASTPLTSGSTDTQYFGPGTRLTVL.

CDR3 sequence reads: CASRLTDRVNEKLFF. For the CDR3, the DNA is TGTGCCAGCAGACTCACGGACAGGGTTAATGAAAAACTGTTTTTT. This rearrangement joins TRBV27 to TRBJ1-4; 8 positions match TRBD1. Per germline, CDR1 MNHEY and CDR2 SMNVEV (reference sequence). The CDR3 is 15 residues long. The V and J ends lost 6 bases and 4 bases, in that order; junction bases with no gene match: 7. The variable domain in full, with the rest retrieved from reference TRBV27 and TRBJ1-4, is EAQVTQNPRYLITVTGKKLTVTCSQNMNHEYMSWYRQDPGLGLRQIYYSMNVEVTDKGDVPEGYKVSRKEKRNFPLILESPSPNQTSLYFCASRLTDRVNEKLFFGSGTQLSVL.

This clone has only a few counts. This chain joins TRBV27 and TRBJ1-6; D uncertain. The CDR3 is made up of 14 amino acids. Germline V gives CDR1 MNHEY, CDR2 SMNVEV (reference sequence). Trimming took off 3 bases at V and 5 bases at J, with 8 bases between the two ends. The DNA of the CDR3 is TGTGCCAGCAGTTTCCCCGGGGATAATTCACCCCTCCACTTT. Its translation is CASSFPGDNSPLHF.

The rearrangement joins TRBV7-9 to TRBJ2-1; 16 bases line up with TRBD2. Looked up from germline, CDR1 is SEHNR and CDR2 is FQNEAQ (reference sequence). V trimming: 0 bases; J trimming: 13 bases; junction bases outside the gene matches: 9. The CDR3 loop spans 17 amino acids. CDR3 sequence: CASSLAIGTSGGGYQFF. The DNA of the CDR3 is TGTGCCAGCAGCTTAGCTATCGGGACTAGCGGGGGGGGTTATCAGTTCTTC.

This clone was seen a single time. The CDR3 protein is CASSSMTSGGFNEQFF. The CDR3 nucleotides read TGTGCCAGCAGCTCCATGACTAGCGGGGGGTTTAATGAGCAGTTCTTC. The chain joins TRBV7-3 to TRBJ2-1; 13 bases are shared with TRBD2. CDR3 length: 16 amino acids. The V gene end was trimmed by 4 bases and the J gene end by 7 bases; junction bases not matched to a gene: 7. Germline CDR1 and CDR2: SGHTA and FQGTGA.

The chain carries TRBV6-1 and TRBJ2-3; TRBD1 matches 8 bases. After removal of 4 bases from V and 1 base from J, the junction contained 7 bases not matched to a gene. Germline lookup yields CDR1 MNHNS and CDR2 SASEGT. This CDR3 is 16 amino acids long. CDR3 sequence (DNA): TGTGCCAGCAGTGCGGAGCCGGGACAGGGCACAGATACGCAGTATTTT. Translated: CASSAEPGQGTDTQYF.

The chain employs TRBV13 and TRBJ2-5; TRBD1 agrees at 7 bases. V shed 6 bases, J shed 6 bases, and the junction held 7 bases outside the gene matches. CDR1 and CDR2 (germline): PRHDT, FYEKMQ (reference sequence). The CDR3 contains 13 residues. CDR3 in DNA: TGTGCCAGCAGAACCGGGACAGAACAGACCCAGTACTTC. Its protein product is CASRTGTEQTQYF.

The chain couples TRBV19 to TRBJ2-2; D is ambiguous. V was pared by 0 bases and J by 7 bases, with 9 bases between. The germline V gene encodes CDR1 LNHDA and CDR2 SQIVND (reference sequence). This CDR3 has 14 residues. The CDR3: CASSIDRGSGELFF. Here the CDR3 DNA reads TGTGCCAGTAGTATAGATCGAGGCAGCGGGGAGCTGTTTTTT.

In its sample, this clone was seen a few times. This chain joins TRBV5-5 and TRBJ1-2; D might be TRBD1 (5 bases). The CDR3 consists of 13 residues. Germline V CDR1 and CDR2: SGHKS, YYEKEE (reference sequence). Trimming cost V 4 bases and J 4 bases, with 11 bases left between them. DNA for the CDR3: TGTGCCAGCAGCGCAACAGGAACCTATGGCTACACCTTC. This codes for CASSATGTYGYTF.